This T cell receptor (beta chain) comes out of a study of cytomegalovirus exposure and HLA in healthy donors. Study in general: Earlier, 100 million to 130 million unique TCR beta sequences were recovered from about 170 million T cells by an analysis.

60 Vbeta and 13 Jbeta primers were used in PCR. The protocol was immunoSEQ multiplex PCR, while the TCRdb copy is restricted to in-frame clones and leaves out a portion. Here the sample spans approximately 55,000 clones, around 81% being singletons. Looked up from germline, CDR1 is SGHRS and CDR2 is YFSETQ. The CDR3 runs to 16 residues. Trimming at V came to 4 bases and at J to 3 bases, leaving 4 bases not matched to a gene. Findings of the study overall: It was likely that a cluster of highly shared sequence variants was a sequencing artifact.

Comment on this clone: Its antigen is as yet unknown.

Unrecorded immune exposures were likely, despite nominal health at sampling. The chain is built from TRBV5-1 and TRBJ2-3, with 14 bases that match TRBD2. The material sequenced was PBMCs. This TCR came from a boy younger than 18 in good health and CMV-seropositive. The CDR3 loop is CASSRGTSGGTDTQYF. The CDR3 DNA reads TGCGCCAGCAGCCGGGGGACTAGCGGGGGTACAGATACGCAGTATTTT.